The entry below gives a single T cell receptor beta chain sequence along with its context. Its antigen is not identified. Participants comprised healthy donors of bone marrow. The PCR ran on 60 Vbeta and 13 Jbeta primers. Assay: immunoSEQ multiplex PCR; the TCRdb copy retains only in-frame clones and omits some. This table has more than 140,000 clones, roughly 82% appearing once. The CDR3 has 11 amino acids. Looked up from germline, CDR1 is DFQATT and CDR2 is SNEGSKA (reference sequence). Trimming took off 3 bases at V and 6 bases at J, with 7 bases between the two ends. The data originate from a study of cytomegalovirus exposure and HLA in healthy donors. Regarding the study as a whole: Follow-up analysis seemed to connect common viral pathogens with several of the most significant clusters identified.

This TCR derives from a man aged 25-40 years in good health and CMV-seropositive. The V and J genes are TRBV20-1 and TRBJ2-3; D gene uncertain. Sequenced material: PBMCs. The CDR3 is CSARYIDTQYF. The CDR3 DNA is TGCAGTGCTAGGTATATTGATACGCAGTATTTT.